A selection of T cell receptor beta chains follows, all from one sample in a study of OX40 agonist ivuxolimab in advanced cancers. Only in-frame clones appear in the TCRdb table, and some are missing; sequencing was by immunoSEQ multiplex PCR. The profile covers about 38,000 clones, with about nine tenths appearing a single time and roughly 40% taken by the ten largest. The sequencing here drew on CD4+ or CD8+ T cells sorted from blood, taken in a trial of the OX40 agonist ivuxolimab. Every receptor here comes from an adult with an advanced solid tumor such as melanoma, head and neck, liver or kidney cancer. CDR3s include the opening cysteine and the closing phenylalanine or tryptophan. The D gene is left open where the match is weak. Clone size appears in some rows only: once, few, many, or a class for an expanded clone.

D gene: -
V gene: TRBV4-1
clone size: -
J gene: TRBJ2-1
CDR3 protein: CASSQVVVDEQFF
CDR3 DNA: TGCGCCAGCAGCCAAGTTGTCGTCGATGAGCAGTTCTTC

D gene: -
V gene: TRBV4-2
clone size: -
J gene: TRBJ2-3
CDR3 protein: CASSQGGRTDTQYF
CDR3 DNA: TGTGCCAGCAGCCAAGGAGGGAGGACAGATACGCAGTATTTT

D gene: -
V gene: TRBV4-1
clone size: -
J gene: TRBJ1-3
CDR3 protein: CASSRGQSSGNTIYF
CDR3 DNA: TGCGCCAGCAGCCGAGGACAGAGCTCTGGAAACACCATATATTTT

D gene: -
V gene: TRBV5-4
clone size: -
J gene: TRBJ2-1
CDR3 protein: CASSFSLNEQFF
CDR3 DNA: TGTGCCAGCAGCTTCTCCCTCAATGAGCAGTTCTTC

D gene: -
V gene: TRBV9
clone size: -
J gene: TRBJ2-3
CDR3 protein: CASSAPRSTDTQYF
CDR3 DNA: TGTGCCAGCAGCGCCCCAAGGAGCACAGATACGCAGTATTTT

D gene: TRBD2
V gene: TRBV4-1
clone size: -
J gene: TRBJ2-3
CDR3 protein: CASSHRLAGGLSTDTQYF
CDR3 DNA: TGCGCCAGCAGCCACAGACTAGCGGGGGGTCTCAGCACAGATACGCAGTATTTT

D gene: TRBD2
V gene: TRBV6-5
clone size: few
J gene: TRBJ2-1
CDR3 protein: CASSWGGYNEQFF
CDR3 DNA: TGTGCCAGCAGTTGGGGGGGGTACAATGAGCAGTTCTTC

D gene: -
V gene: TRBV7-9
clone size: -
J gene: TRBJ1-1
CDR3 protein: CASSFPGRGNTEAFF
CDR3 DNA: TGTGCCAGCAGCTTTCCGGGACGGGGGAACACTGAAGCTTTCTTT

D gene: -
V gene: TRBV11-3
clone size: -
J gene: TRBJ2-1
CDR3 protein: CASSALLGDEQFF
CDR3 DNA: TGTGCCAGCAGCGCGCTTTTGGGCGATGAGCAGTTCTTC

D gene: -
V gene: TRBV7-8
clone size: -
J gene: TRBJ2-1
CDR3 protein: CASSLAGLSTGDEQFF
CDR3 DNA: TGTGCCAGCAGCTTAGCGGGACTCTCCACGGGCGATGAGCAGTTCTTC

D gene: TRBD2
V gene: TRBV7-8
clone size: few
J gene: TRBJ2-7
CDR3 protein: CASRGTKYEQYF
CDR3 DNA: TGTGCCAGCCGAGGGACTAAATACGAGCAGTACTTC

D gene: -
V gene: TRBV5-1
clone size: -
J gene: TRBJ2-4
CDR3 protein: CASKPGTDDTLAKNIQYF
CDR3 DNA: TGCGCCAGCAAACCCGGGACCGACGATACTCTAGCCAAAAACATTCAGTACTTC

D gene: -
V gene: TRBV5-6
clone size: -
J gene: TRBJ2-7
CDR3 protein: CASSWDRGYEQYF
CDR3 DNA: TGTGCCAGCAGCTGGGACCGGGGTTACGAGCAGTACTTC

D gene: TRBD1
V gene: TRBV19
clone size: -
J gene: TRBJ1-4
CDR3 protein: CASSMGDRATNEKLFF
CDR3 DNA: TGTGCCAGTAGTATGGGGGACAGAGCAACTAATGAAAAACTGTTTTTT

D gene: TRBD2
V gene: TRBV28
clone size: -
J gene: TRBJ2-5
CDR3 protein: CASSLDPAGGSTKIQYF
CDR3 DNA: TGTGCCAGCAGTTTAGATCCAGCGGGGGGGTCTACAAAGATCCAGTACTTC

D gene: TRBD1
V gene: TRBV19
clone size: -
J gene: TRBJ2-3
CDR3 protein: CASSIIRRTGGLDTQYF
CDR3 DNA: TGTGCCAGTAGTATCATTCGTAGGACAGGGGGCCTGGATACGCAGTATTTT

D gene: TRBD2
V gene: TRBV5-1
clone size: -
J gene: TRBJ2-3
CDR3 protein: CASSWWGGSTDTQYF
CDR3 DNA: TGCGCCAGCAGCTGGTGGGGAGGGAGCACAGATACGCAGTATTTT

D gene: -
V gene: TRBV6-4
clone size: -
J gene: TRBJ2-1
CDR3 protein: CASSDSARDEQFF
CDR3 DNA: TGTGCCAGCAGTGACTCCGCGAGGGATGAGCAGTTCTTC

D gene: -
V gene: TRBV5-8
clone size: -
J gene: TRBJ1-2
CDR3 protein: CASSFQTGYGCTF
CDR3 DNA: TGTGCCAGCAGCTTCCAAACAGGCTATGGCTGCACCTTC

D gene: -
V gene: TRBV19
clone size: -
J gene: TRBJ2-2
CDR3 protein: CASSIQGFTGELFF
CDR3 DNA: TGTGCCAGTAGTATACAGGGGTTCACCGGGGAGCTGTTTTTT

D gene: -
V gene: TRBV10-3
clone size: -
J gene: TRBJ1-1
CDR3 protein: CALSEGGRTEAFF
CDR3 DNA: TGTGCCCTTTCCGAGGGGGGGCGCACTGAAGCTTTCTTT

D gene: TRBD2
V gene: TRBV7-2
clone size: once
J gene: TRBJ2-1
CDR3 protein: CASSLSLADSYNEQFF
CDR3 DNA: TGTGCCAGCAGCTTGAGTCTAGCGGATTCCTACAATGAGCAGTTCTTC

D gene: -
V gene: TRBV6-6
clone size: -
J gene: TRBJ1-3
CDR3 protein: CATPGTGPNTIYF
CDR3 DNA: TGTGCCACTCCGGGAACCGGGCCGAACACCATATATTTT

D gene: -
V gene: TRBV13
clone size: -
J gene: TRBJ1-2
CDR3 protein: CASSLGVDYGYTF
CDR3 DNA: TGTGCCAGCAGTTTAGGGGTGGACTATGGCTACACCTTC

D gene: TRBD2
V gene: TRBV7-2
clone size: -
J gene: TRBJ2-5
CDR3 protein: CASSLGGSGNKERETQYF
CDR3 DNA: TGTGCCAGCAGCTTAGGTGGTAGCGGGAATAAGGAGCGAGAGACCCAGTACTTC

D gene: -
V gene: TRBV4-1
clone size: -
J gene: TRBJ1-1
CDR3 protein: CASSRGGTEAFF
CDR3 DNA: TGCGCCAGCAGCCGGGGCGGCACTGAAGCTTTCTTT

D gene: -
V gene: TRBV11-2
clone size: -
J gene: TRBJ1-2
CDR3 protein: CASSPSSYGYTF
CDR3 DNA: TGTGCCAGCAGCCCAAGCAGTTATGGCTACACCTTC

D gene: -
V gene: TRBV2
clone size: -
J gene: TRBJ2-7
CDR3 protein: CASSEGTVGAYEQYF
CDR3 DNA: TGTGCCAGCAGTGAGGGGACGGTCGGGGCCTACGAGCAGTACTTC

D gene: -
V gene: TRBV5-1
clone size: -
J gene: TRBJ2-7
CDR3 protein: CASSLVPDYEQYF
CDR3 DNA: TGCGCCAGCAGCTTGGTCCCGGACTACGAGCAGTACTTC

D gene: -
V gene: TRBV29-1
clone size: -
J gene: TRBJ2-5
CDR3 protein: CSGNDKYF
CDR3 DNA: TGCAGCGGTAACGATAAGTACTTC

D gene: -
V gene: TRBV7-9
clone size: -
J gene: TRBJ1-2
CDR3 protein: CASSFTDSYYGYTF
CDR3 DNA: TGTGCCAGCAGCTTTACCGACAGCTACTATGGCTACACCTTC

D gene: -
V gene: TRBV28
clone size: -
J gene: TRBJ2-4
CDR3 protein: CASSPTGLGGNIQYF
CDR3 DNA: TGTGCCAGCAGTCCCACAGGGTTGGGAGGAAACATTCAGTACTTC

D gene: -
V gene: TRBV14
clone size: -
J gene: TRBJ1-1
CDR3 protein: CASSQDWSTEAFF
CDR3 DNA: TGTGCCAGCAGCCAAGATTGGAGCACTGAAGCTTTCTTT

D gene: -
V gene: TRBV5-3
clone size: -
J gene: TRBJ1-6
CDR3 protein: CARFPVPRSSSSYNSPLHF
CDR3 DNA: TGTGCCAGATTCCCAGTCCCGAGATCCTCGAGCTCCTATAATTCACCCCTCCACTTT

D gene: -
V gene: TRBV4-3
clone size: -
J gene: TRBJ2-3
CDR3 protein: CASSQGLALADTQYF
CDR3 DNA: TGCGCCAGCAGCCAAGGGCTAGCATTAGCAGATACGCAGTATTTT

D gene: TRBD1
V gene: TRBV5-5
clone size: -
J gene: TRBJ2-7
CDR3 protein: CASSLGQGTEQYF
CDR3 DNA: TGTGCCAGCAGCTTGGGACAGGGAACCGAGCAGTACTTC